This T cell receptor beta chain came from a study of sequential checkpoint blockade in melanoma. Study background: Randomization was 1:1 between first-line nivolumab→ipilimumab and ipilimumab→nivolumab. Both treatment sequences were followed by maintenance nivolumab.

Treatment indicated: randomized to nivolumab then ipilimumab (arm A) or the reverse (arm B). Sequencing used immunoSEQ multiplex PCR; TCRdb keeps in-frame clones, though not all of them. The data contain about 37,000 clones, roughly 81% of them seen just once; the ten biggest clones take up around 5.1%. The CDR3 runs to 14 residues. With V trimmed by 5 bases and J by 8 bases, 6 bases remained unmatched. CDR1 and CDR2 from the germline V gene are SEHNR and FQNEAQ (reference sequence). The TCR originated in a human donor with melanoma. The gene calls are TRBV7-9 and TRBJ1-4, with 9 bases identical to TRBD1. Sequences were derived from CD8+ T cells sorted from blood (inferred from file names), sampled from a patient given nivolumab and ipilimumab in sequence. The CDR3 DNA is TGTGCCAGCAGCCCCAGGACAGGGGTCGAAAAACTGTTTTTT. Translated: CASSPRTGVEKLFF.